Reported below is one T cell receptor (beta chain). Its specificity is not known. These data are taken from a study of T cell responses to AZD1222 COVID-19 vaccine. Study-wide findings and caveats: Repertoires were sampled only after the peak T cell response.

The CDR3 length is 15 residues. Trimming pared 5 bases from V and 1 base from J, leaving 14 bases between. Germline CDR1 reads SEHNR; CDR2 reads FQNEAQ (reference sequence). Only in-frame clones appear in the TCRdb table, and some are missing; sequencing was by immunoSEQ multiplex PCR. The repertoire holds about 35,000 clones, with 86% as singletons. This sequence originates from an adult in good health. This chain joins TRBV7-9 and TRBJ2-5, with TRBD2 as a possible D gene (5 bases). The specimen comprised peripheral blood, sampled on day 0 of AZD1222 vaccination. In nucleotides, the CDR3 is TGTGCCAGCAGCCCCTACAGCGGCCCCCAAGAGACCCAGTACTTC. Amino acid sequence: CASSPYSGPQETQYF.